Here is one T cell receptor beta chain with its context. The clone's antigen remains unknown. Per-base quality was not reported, and no clone a single base away is much larger than it. The sample comes from a study of blood T cell repertoires in COVID-19 (TCRdb year 2020). Describing the broader study: The collaborator samples originated in the United States, Italy and Spain and spanned the acute and convalescent phases of COVID-19. The dataset comprised deeply sampled blood TCRbeta repertoires from subjects exposed to, actively infected with, or recovered from COVID-19. Where available, HLA class I and class II types were taken from metadata supplied by the sample provider and were not determined by assay-based typing. The repertoires were made available in a free public database intended to serve as a resource for research on the immune response to SARS-CoV-2. The sample metadata nearly always contained a de-identified subject ID, COVID-19 status, age in years and sex. Samples came from the ongoing ImmuneRACE study (first 160 participants) plus 1,254 subjects from 6 global collaborators. The material from the prospective study consisted of cDNA or gDNA derived from T cells, B-cell-depleted T cells, or PBMCs.

Here is what the overall study found, with its caveats: The amount of clinical and demographic metadata varied by source and participant and was provided uncurated.

From V the trimming removes 0 bases and from J it removes 3 bases, while the gene matches leave 4 bases of the junction unaccounted for. CDR1 and CDR2 are drawn from the germline V gene (reference sequence): GTSNPN, SVGIG. Counted from cysteine to phenylalanine, this CDR3 has 15 amino acids. The DNA shown is the 45-base CDR3, in frame from base 1. At one collaborating source in Seattle, patients were enrolled during active infection and were followed longitudinally through the course of disease. Each collaborating institution followed its own protocols to collect whole blood in K2EDTA tubes. For TCRbeta analysis, collaborators shipped samples in one of three forms: frozen whole blood, isolated PBMCs, or DNA extracted from either of those sample types. The immunoSEQ Assay, a bias-controlled multiplex PCR, was used to amplify TCRbeta CDR3 regions from genomic DNA. As for how the authors treated the data: Nucleated cell counts per sample were estimated from amplification of reference gene primers within the assay. To quantify the absolute abundance of each unique TCRbeta CDR3 rearrangement, sequence reads were collapsed and filtered. For each sample, productive Simpson clonality was calculated by taking the square root of Simpson's diversity index across productive rearrangements. TCRdb limited this immuneACCESS table to in-frame rearrangements with V and J called. A share of clones is missing; checked studies link under half to unresolved V genes, and the rest is unexplained. That table furnishes V, J and clone size, whereas the DNA furnished D and trimming. This sample lists roughly 250,000 clones; 84% were detected once. Together, the top ten hold 15% to 18% of the sample.

The source is a person between 65 and 80 years old with COVID-19, enrolled during active disease. This sequence uses TRBV30 and TRBJ2-7; 11 bases in the middle match TRBD1. Sequences were obtained from peripheral blood. The CDR3 has the sequence CAWSVTGTGGYEQYF. The bases are TGTGCCTGGAGTGTAACGGGGACAGGGGGCTACGAGCAGTACTTC.